These 17 T cell receptor beta chains were sequenced from one sample in a study of control samples from healthy donors and cancer patients. Produced via immunoSEQ multiplex PCR; TCRdb's table is partial and in-frame only. The sample has 75,000 to 95,000 clones, approximately 95% seen once; the top ten hold roughly 1.5%. The material sequenced was blood. The receptors were gathered from a woman aged 25 to 45 in good health.

The V and J genes are TRBV5-1 and TRBJ1-4, with 7 bases fitting TRBD1. There are 18 residues in the CDR3. Germline V gene data show CDR1 as SGHRS and CDR2 as YFSETQ. Germline trimming cut 2 bases from V and 7 bases from J; bases unmatched to any gene: 17. CDR3 residues: CASSLRDSPLLVGEKLFF. Written as DNA, the CDR3 is TGCGCCAGCAGCTTACGGGACAGCCCGTTATTAGTGGGTGAAAAACTGTTTTTT. Variable domain in full (rest from reference TRBV5-1 and TRBJ1-4): KAGVTQTPRYLIKTRGQQVTLSCSPISGHRSVSWYQQTPGQGLQFLFEYFSETQRNKGNFPGRFSGRQFSNSRSEMNVSTLELGDSALYLCASSLRDSPLLVGEKLFFGSGTQLSVL.

The V call is TRBV11-2, the J call TRBJ2-3, with TRBD2 matching 12 bases. Germline CDR1 and CDR2: SGHAT and FQNNGV. The ends lost 7 bases at V and 2 bases at J; junction bases unmatched: 4. This CDR3 comprises 15 residues. CDR3 sequence (DNA): TGTGCCAGCACTGGACTAGCGGGGACCACAGATACGCAGTATTTT. This gives the protein CASTGLAGTTDTQYF.

The chain couples TRBV20-1 to TRBJ2-1; D may match TRBD1 or TRBD2 (5 bases each). The CDR3 length is 15 residues. Per germline, CDR1 DFQATT and CDR2 SNEGSKA (reference sequence). V was trimmed by 3 bases and J by 5 bases, leaving 17 bases between them. CDR3 sequence: CSASGARGQNNEQFF. CDR3 coding DNA: TGCAGTGCTAGTGGGGCTAGAGGGCAAAACAATGAGCAGTTCTTC.

This rearrangement joins TRBV6-5 to TRBJ2-4, with D perhaps matching TRBD1 (6 bases). Germline V CDR1 and CDR2: MNHEY, SVGAGI. The CDR3 extends over 16 amino acids. V was trimmed by 2 bases and J by 2 bases, leaving 13 bases between them. The CDR3 sequence is CASSYIQGVSKNIQYF. CDR3 DNA sequence: TGTGCCAGCAGTTACATACAGGGCGTTTCCAAAAACATTCAGTACTTC.

The V call is TRBV19, the J call TRBJ2-2, with D unresolved. The CDR3 has 12 amino acids. V was pared by 5 bases and J by 3 bases, with 4 bases between. Looked up from germline, CDR1 is LNHDA and CDR2 is SQIVND (reference sequence). In nucleotides, the CDR3 is TGTGCCAGTAGTGCGTACACCGGGGAGCTGTTTTTT. It is translated as CASSAYTGELFF.

This clone was seen once. The gene calls are TRBV4-2 and TRBJ1-1; TRBD1 aligns across 9 bases. V shed 2 bases and J 0 bases; nucleotides not matched to a gene: 4. Germline CDR1 and CDR2: LGHNA and YNFKEQ. The CDR3 runs to 16 residues. Written as DNA, the CDR3 is TGTGCCAGCAGCCAACCACAGGGGGCCTTGAACACTGAAGCTTTCTTT. It translates to CASSQPQGALNTEAFF.

This chain links TRBV4-1 with TRBJ2-7; either TRBD1 or TRBD2 may fit D (5 bases each). The CDR3 consists of 15 residues. The ends were cut back, 1 base at V and 2 bases at J, with 12 bases in the middle. In germline, CDR1 is MGHRA, CDR2 YSYEKL. Here the CDR3 reads CASSQGGTATYEQYF. CDR3 nucleotide sequence: TGCGCCAGCAGCCAAGGGGGGACGGCAACCTACGAGCAGTACTTC.

V is TRBV7-3 and J is TRBJ1-1; D is unresolved. The V gene's germline CDR1 is SGHTA and CDR2 FQGTGA. Trimming pared 4 bases from V and 4 bases from J, leaving 10 bases between. The CDR3 covers 13 residues. CDR3 sequence: CASSSLIGTEAFF. CDR3 coding DNA: TGTGCCAGCAGCTCACTTATCGGCACTGAAGCTTTCTTT. Combining the CDR3 with reference TRBV7-3 and TRBJ1-1 gives the whole variable domain GAGVSQTPSNKVTEKGKYVELRCDPISGHTALYWYRQSLGQGPEFLIYFQGTGAADDSGLPNDRFFAVRPEGSVSTLKIQRTERGDSAVYLCASSSLIGTEAFFGQGTRLTVV.

The chain combines TRBV12-3 or TRBV12-4 with TRBJ2-2, with TRBD2 as a possible D gene (6 bases). There are 13 residues in the CDR3. Trimming cost V 6 bases and J 8 bases, with 13 bases left between them. Here the CDR3 reads CASRGGRLGELFF. The CDR3 DNA reads as TGTGCCAGCAGGGGGGGACGGCTAGGGGAGCTGTTTTTT.

J is TRBJ1-1 and V is TRBV5-8; maybe TRBD1 (6 bases). CDR1 and CDR2 from the germline V gene are SGHTS and YDEGEE. The CDR3 runs 12 residues. Deletions cut 2 bases from V and 4 bases from J, with 6 bases between. The CDR3 reads CASSFRGTEAFF. CDR3 DNA: TGTGCCAGCAGCTTCAGGGGCACTGAAGCTTTCTTT.

The chain links TRBV2 to TRBJ2-6; D ambiguous. Germline CDR1 is SNHLY and CDR2 is FYNNEI. The CDR3 spans 15 residues. Trimming removed 3 bases from V and 0 bases from J, with 6 bases in between. The CDR3 region is CASSDQLSGANVLTF. In DNA, the CDR3 is TGTGCCAGCAGTGACCAACTCTCTGGGGCCAACGTCCTGACTTTC.

The genes are TRBV27 and TRBJ1-1; D call uncertain. The CDR3 extends over 14 amino acids. Germline values: CDR1 MNHEY, CDR2 SMNVEV (reference sequence). Trimming stripped 2 bases from V and 4 bases from J, with 11 bases between. CDR3 nucleotide sequence: TGTGCCAGCAGTTTAACGGGTCGGGGCACTGAAGCTTTCTTT. Translating gives CASSLTGRGTEAFF.

J is TRBJ1-4 and V is TRBV7-8, with D unresolved. Trimming cost V 2 bases and J 5 bases, with 3 bases left between them. Germline lookup yields CDR1 SGHVS and CDR2 FQNEAQ. The CDR3 totals 12 residues. The CDR3 DNA reads TGTGCCAGCAGCTTACTAAATGAAAAACTGTTTTTT. Translated: CASSLLNEKLFF.

This chain joins TRBV29-1 and TRBJ2-3, with 11 bases lining up with TRBD2. The CDR3 has 16 residues. Trimming removed 4 bases from V and 4 bases from J; junction bases left unmatched: 10. Germline V gene sequence: CDR1 SQVTM, CDR2 ANQGSEA. DNA for the CDR3: TGCAGCGTTGGATTACTAGCGGGAGAGAGGTCAGATACGCAGTATTTT. Residues: CSVGLLAGERSDTQYF.

This chain links TRBV28 with TRBJ1-1; D unresolved. Germline CDR1 MDHEN, CDR2 SYDVKM. The CDR3 spans 15 residues. The V end was cut by 6 bases, the J end by 7 bases, with 21 bases between. The CDR3 DNA reads as TGTGCCAGCAGCTCCCCCCGGGCCGCACAGAATGAAGCTTTCTTT. It codes for CASSSPRAAQNEAFF.

The V gene is TRBV3-1 (or the pseudogene TRBV3-2), the J gene TRBJ2-4; maybe TRBD1 (7 bases). CDR3 length: 16 residues. The V and J ends lost 0 bases and 6 bases respectively, with 15 bases between them. CDR1 is LGHDT and CDR2 is YNNKEL in the germline V gene (reference sequence). The DNA of the CDR3 is TGTGCCAGCAGCCAAGACTTCGGGGGACAGAGAAACATTCAGTACTTC. It translates to CASSQDFGGQRNIQYF.

On this clone: An end of the junction does not agree with germline; a read error may underlie this. The chain has TRBV7-7 and TRBJ2-1, with D perhaps matching TRBD2 (6 bases). The CDR3 covers 15 residues. CDR1 is SSHAT, CDR2 FNYEAQ, per germline (reference sequence). The CDR3 spells CASSPSGLRYDEQFF. CDR3 nucleotides: TGTGCTAGCAGCCCCTCGGGACTTCGTTATGATGAGCAGTTCTTC.